The 2 T cell receptor beta chains given below trace back to one sample, sequenced in a study of T cells in Graves' hyperthyroidism and ophthalmopathy. The CDR3 regions of TCR beta were amplified from RNA transcripts. In the first-round RT-PCR of the TCR CDR3, the HTBI primer set was used. TCRdb analysed the multiplex PCR reads with MiXCR anew, one entry per CDR3 protein. The sample lists about 110,000 distinct CDR3 sequences; about a sixth were seen once. The sequenced sample was blood. These receptors all come from a woman between 45 and 60 years old with Graves' hyperthyroidism.

This clonotype was picked up many times. V and J are TRBV11-2 and TRBJ1-1; tentative D call: TRBD1 (5 bases). The length of the CDR3 is 14 residues. V lost 8 bases to trimming and J lost 1 base, with 14 bases between them. Per the germline V gene, CDR1 is SGHAT and CDR2 is FQNNGV. CDR3 coding DNA: TGTGCCAGCTGCAGAGGGGCCTCGAACACTGAAGCTTTCTTT. Its translation: CASCRGASNTEAFF.

There are many counts of this clonotype. This chain links TRBV2 with TRBJ2-1; the match to TRBD1 covers 10 bases. Germline CDR1 and CDR2: SNHLY and FYNNEI. V lost 6 bases, J lost 2 bases, and 4 bases stayed unmatched. The CDR3 totals 15 residues. The DNA of the CDR3 is TGTGCCAGCAGCGAGGACAGGGGGACCTACAATGAGCAGTTCTTC. Protein sequence: CASSEDRGTYNEQFF.